The T cell receptor beta chain described here comes from a study of blood T cell repertoires in COVID-19. Overall study: Sources were T cells, B-cell-depleted T cells, or PBMCs; the material itself was cDNA or gDNA.

Methods used by the authors: Scientists estimated how many nucleated cells there were by amplifying reference gene primers. Sequenced by immunoSEQ multiplex PCR; TCRdb stores in-frame clones only, minus some. V and J calls plus clone size are reproduced from that table; the DNA served to infer D and trimming. The data contain around 170,000 clones, 80% of them singletons. V lost 8 bases and J lost 4, with 15 bases in between. The CDR3 covers 14 residues. The germline V gene encodes CDR1 MDHEN and CDR2 SYDVKM. Sequencing was performed on peripheral blood. V and J are TRBV28 and TRBJ1-3; no definite D call. The receptor was derived from a man aged 65 to 79 with active or convalescent COVID-19. The chain's CDR3 is CASGTRTLGNTIYF. The CDR3 nucleotides are TGTGCCAGCGGTACACGCACATTGGGAAACACCATATATTTT. Together with reference TRBV28 and TRBJ1-3, the CDR3 gives the full variable domain: DVKVTQSSRYLVKRTGEKVFLECVQDMDHENMFWYRQDPGLGLRLIYFSYDVKMKEKGDIPEGYSVSREKKERFSLILESASTNQTSMYLCASGTRTLGNTIYFGEGSWLTVV.